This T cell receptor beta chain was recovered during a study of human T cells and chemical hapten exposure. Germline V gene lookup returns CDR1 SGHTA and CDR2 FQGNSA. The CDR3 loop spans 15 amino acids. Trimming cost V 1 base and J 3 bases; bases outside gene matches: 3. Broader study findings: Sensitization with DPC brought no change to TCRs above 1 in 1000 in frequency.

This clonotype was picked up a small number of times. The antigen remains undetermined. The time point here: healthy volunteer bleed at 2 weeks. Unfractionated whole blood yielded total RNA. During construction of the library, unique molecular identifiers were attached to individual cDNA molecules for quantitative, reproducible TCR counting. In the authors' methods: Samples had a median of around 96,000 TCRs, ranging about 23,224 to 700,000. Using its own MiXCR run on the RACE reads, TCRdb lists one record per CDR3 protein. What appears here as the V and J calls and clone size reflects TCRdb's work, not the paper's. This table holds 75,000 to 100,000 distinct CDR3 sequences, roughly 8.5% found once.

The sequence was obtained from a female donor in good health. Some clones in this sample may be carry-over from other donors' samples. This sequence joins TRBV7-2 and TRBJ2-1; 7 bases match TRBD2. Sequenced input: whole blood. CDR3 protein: CASSLGLAVYNEQFF. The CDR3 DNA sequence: TGTGCCAGCAGCTTAGGGCTAGCGGTCTACAATGAGCAGTTCTTC.